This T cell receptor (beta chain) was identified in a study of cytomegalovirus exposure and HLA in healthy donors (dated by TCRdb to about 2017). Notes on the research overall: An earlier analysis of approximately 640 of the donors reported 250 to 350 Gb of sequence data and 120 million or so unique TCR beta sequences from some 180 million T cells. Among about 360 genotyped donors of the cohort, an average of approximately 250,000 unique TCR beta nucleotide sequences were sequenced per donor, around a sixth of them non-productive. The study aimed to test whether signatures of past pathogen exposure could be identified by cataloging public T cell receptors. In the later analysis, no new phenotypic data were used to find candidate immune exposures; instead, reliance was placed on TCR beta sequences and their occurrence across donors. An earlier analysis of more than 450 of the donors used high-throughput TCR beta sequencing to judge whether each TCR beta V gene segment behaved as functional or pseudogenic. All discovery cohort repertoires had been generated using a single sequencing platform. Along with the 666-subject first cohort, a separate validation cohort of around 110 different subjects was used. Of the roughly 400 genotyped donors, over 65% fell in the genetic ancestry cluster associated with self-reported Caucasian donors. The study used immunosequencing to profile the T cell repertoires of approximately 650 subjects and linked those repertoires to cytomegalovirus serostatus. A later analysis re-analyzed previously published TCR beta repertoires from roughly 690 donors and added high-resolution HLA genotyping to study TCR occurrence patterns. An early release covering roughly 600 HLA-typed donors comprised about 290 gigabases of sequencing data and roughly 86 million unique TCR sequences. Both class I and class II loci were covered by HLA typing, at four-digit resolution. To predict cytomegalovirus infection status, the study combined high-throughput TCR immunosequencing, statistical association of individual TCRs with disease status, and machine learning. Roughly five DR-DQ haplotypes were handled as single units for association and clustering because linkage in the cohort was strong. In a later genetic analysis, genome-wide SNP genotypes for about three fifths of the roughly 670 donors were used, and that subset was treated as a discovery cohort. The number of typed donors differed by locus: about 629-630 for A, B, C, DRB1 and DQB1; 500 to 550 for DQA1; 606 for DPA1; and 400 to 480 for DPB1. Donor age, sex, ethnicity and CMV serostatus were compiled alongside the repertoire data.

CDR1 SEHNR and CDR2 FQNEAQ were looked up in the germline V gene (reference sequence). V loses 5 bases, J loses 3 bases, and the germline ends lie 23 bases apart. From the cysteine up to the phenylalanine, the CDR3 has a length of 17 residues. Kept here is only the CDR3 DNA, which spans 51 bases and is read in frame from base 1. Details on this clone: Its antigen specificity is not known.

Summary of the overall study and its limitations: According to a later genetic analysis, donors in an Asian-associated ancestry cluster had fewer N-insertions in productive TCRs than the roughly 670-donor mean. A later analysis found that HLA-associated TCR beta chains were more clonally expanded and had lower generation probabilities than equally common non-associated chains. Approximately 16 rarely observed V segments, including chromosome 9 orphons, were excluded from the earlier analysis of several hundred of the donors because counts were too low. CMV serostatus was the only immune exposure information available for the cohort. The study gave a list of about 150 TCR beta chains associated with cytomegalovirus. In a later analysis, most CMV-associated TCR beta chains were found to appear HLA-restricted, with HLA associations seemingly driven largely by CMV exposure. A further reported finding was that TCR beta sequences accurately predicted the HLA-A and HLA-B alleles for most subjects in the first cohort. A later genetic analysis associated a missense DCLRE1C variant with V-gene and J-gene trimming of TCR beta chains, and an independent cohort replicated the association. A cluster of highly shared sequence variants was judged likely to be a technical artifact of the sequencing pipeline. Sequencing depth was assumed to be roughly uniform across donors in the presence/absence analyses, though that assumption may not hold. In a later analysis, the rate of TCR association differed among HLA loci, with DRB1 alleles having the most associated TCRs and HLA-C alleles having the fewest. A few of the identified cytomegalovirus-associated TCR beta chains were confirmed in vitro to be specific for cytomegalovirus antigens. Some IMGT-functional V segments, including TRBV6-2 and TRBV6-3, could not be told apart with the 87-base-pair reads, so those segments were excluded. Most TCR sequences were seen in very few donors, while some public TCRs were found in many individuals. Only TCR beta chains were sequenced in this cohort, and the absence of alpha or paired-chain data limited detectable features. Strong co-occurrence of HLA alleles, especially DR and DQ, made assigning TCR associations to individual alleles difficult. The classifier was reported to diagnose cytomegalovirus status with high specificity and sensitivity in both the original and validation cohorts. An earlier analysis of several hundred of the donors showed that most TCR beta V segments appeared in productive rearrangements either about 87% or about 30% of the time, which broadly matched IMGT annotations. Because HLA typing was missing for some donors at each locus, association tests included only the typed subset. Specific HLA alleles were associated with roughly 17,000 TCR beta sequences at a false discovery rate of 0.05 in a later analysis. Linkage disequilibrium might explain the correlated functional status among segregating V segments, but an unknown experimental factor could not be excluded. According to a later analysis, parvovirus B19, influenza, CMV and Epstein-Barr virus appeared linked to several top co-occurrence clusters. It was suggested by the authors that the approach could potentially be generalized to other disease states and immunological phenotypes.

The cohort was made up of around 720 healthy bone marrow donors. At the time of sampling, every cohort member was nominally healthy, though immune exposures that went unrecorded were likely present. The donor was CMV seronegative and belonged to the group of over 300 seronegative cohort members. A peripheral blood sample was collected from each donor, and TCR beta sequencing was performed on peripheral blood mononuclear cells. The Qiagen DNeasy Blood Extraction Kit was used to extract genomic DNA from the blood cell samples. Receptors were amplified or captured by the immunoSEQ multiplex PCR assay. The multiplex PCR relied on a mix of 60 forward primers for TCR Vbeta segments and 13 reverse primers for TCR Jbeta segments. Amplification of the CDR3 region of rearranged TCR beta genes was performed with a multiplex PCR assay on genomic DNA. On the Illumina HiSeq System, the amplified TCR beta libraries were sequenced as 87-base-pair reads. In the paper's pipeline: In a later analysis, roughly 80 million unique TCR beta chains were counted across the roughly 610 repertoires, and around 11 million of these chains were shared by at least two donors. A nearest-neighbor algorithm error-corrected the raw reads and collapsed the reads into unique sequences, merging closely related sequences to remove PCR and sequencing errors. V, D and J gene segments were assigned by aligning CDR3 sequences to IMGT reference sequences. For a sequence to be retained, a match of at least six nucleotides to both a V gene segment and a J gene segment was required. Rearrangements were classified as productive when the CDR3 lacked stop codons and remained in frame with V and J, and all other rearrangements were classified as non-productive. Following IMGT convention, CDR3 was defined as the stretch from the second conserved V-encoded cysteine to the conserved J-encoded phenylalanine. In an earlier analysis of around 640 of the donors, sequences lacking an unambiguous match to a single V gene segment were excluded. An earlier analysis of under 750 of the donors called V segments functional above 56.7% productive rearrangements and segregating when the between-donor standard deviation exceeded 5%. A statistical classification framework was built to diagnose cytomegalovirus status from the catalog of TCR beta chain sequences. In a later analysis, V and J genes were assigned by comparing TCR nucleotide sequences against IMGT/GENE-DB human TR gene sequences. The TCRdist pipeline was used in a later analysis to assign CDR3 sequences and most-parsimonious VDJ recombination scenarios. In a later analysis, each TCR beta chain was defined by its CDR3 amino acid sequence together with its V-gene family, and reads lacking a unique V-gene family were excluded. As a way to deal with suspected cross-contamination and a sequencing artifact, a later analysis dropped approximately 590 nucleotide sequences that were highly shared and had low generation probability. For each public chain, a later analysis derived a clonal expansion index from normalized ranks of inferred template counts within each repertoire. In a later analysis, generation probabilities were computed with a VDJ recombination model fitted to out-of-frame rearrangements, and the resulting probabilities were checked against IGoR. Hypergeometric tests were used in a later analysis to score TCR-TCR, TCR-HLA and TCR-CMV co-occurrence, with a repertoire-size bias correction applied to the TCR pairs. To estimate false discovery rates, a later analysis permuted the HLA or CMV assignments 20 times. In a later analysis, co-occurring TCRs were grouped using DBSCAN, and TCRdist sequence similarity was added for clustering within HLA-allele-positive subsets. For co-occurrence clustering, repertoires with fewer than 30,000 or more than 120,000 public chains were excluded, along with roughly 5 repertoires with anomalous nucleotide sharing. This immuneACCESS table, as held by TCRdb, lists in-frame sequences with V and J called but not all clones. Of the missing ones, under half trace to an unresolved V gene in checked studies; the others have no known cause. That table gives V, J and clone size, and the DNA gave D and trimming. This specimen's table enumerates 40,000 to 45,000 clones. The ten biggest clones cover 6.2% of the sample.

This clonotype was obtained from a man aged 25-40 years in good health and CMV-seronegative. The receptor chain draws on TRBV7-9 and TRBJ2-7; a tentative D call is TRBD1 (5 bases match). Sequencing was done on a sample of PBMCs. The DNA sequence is TGTGCCAGCAGCGCCACTCGTGGGGCGCGGTCCGACTACGAGCAGTACTTC. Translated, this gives CASSATRGARSDYEQYF.